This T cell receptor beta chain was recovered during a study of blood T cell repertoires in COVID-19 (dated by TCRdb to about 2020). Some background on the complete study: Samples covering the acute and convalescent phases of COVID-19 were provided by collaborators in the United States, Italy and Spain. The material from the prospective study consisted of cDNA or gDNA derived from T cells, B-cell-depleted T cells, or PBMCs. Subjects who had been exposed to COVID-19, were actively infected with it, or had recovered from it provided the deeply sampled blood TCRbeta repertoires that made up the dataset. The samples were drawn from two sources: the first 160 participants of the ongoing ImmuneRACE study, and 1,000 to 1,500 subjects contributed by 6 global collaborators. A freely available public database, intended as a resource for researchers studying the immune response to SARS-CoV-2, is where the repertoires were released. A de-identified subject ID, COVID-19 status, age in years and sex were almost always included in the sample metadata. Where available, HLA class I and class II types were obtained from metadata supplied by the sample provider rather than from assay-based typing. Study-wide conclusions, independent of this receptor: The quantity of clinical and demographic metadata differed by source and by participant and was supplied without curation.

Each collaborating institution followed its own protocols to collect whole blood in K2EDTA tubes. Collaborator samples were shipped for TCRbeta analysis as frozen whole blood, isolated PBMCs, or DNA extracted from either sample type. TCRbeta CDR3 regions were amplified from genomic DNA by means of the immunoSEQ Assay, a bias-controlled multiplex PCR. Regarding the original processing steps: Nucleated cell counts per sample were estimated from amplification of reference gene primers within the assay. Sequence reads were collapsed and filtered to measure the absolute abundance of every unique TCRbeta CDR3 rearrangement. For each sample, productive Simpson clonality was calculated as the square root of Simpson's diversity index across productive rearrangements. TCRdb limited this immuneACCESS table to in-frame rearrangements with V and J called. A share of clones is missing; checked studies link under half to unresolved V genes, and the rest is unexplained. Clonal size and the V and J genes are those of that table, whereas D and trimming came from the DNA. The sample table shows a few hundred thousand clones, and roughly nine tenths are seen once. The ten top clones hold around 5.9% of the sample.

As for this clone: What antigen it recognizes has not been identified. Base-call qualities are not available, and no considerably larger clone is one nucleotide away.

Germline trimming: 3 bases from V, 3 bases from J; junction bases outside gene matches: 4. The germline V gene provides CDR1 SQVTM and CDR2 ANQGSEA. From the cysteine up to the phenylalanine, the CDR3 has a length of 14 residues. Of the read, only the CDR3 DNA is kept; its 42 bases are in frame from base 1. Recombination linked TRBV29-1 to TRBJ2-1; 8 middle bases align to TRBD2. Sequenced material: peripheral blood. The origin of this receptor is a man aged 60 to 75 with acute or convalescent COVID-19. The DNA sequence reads TGCAGCGTTGATGGCGGGAGGAACTACAATGAGCAGTTCTTC. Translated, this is CSVDGGRNYNEQFF.